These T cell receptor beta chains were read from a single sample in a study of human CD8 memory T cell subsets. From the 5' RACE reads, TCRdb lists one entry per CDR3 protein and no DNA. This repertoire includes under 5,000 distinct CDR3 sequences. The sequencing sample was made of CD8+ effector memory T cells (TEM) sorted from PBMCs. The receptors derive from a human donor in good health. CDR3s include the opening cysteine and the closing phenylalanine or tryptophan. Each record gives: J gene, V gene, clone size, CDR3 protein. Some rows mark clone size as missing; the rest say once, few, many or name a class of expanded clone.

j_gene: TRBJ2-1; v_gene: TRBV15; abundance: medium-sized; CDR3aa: CATSIPLDSSSYNEQFF
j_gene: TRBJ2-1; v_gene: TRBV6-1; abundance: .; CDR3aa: CASSAADSHNEQFF
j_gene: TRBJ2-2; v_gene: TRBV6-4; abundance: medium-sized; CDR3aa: CASSTASGTSGTGELFF
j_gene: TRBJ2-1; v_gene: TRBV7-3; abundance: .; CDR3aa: CASSSSSGTGAYNEQFF
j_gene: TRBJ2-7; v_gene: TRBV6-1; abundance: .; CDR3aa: CASSEAAGAYEQYF
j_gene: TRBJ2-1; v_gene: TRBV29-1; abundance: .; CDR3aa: CSVEGLAAYNEQFF
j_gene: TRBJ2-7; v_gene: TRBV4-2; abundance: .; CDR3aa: CASSQEASGAYEQYF
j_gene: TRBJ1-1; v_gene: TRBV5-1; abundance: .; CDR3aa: CASSQDRGLSNTEAFF
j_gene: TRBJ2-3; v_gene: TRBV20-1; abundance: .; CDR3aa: CSAPGQGVSDTQYF
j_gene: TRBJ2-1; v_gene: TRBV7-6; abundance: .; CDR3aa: CASSLARIDEQFF
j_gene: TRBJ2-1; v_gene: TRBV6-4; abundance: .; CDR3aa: CASSEAGSYNEQFF
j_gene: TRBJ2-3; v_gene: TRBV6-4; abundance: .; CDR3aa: CASSGQSTDTQYF
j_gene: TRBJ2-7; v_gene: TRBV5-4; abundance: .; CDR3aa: CASSADGPPYEQYF
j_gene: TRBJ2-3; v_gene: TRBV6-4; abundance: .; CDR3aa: CASSGLAGAPDTQYF
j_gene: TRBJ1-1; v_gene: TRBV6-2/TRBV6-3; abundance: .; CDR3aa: CASSYSGSPNTEAFF
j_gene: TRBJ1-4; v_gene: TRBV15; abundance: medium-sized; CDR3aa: CATSPSASPNEKLFF
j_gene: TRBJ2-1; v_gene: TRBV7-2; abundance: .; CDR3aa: CASSLVGPWSRDNEQFF
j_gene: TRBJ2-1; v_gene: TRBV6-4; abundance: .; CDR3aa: CASSPGQGAHNEQFF
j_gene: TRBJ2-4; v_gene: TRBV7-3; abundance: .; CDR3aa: CASSTGQGAKNIQYF
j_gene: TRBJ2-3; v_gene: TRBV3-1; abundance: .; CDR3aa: CASSQGWTGSTDTQYF
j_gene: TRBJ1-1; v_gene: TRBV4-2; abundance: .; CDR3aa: CASTMRSLLGRAFF
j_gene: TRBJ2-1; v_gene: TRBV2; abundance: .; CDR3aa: CASSDLAGDYNEQFF
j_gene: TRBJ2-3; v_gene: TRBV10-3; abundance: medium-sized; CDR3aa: CAISETPGQGTDTQYF
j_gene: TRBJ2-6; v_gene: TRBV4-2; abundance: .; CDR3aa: CASSQKAPGDSGANVLTF
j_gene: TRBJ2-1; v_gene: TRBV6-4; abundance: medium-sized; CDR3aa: CASSEVAGANNEQFF
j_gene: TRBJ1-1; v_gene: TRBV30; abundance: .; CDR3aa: CAWSLPGQGASEAFF
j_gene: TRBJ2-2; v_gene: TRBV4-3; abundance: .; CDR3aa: CASSQGEMNTGELFF
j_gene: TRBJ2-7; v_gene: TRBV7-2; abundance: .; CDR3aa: CASSPTATYEQYF
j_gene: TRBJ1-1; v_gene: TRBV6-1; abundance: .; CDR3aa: CASSWDETGTNTEAFF
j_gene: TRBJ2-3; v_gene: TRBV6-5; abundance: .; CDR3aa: CASSYSGTSGADTQYF
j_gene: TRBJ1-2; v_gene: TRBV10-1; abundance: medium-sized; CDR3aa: CASSGGTYGYTF
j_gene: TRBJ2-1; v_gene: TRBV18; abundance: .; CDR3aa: CASSPFPGRYSYNEQFF
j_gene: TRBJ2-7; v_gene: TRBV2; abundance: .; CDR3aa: CAISLGLGQGYEQYF
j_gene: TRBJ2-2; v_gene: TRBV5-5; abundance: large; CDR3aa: CASSLEQMNTGELFF
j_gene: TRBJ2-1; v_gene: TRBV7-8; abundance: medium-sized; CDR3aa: CASGWTGGNEQFF
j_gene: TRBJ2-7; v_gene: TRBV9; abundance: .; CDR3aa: CASSDTGGPYEQYF
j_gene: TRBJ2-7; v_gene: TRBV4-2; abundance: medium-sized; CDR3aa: CASSQDSGTASYEQYF
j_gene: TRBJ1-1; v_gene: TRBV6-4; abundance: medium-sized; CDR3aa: CASSASGGVSEAFF
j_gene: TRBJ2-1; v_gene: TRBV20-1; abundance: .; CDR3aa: CSARDVAGGPESNEQFF
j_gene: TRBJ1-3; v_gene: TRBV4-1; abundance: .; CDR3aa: CASSHKTRLSGNTIYF
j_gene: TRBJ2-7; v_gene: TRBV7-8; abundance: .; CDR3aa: CASSDGTGVYEQYF
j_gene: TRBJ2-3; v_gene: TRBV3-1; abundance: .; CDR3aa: CASSQDGSTDTQYF
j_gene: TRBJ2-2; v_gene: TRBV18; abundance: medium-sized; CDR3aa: CASSPLGQGANTGELFF
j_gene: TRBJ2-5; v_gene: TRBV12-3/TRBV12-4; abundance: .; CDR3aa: CASSFGGRETQYF
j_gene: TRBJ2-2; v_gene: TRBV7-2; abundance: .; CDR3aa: CASSLQGAYTGELFF
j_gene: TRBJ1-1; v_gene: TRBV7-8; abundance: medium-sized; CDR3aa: CASSLGDRAYIEAFF
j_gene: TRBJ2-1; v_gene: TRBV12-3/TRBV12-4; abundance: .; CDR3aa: CASSPPLRANEQFF
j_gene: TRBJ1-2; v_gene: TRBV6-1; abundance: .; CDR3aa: CASSELTGGANGYTF